This TCR beta chain was documented in a study of OX40 agonist ivuxolimab in advanced cancers. Background on the study: Given to patients was ivuxolimab, an agonistic anti-OX40 (CD134) antibody. Intravenous ivuxolimab was administered to patients every 2 weeks at 0.01 to 10 mg/kg. A diagnosis of hepatocellular carcinoma, melanoma, renal cell or head and neck cancer was present in dose-escalation patients.

Germline-derived CDR1 and CDR2 are SGHNT and YENEEA. Trimming removed 1 base from V and 2 bases from J, with 8 bases in between. The CDR3 has 15 amino acids. This clone was recorded once. The table came from immunoSEQ multiplex PCR; TCRdb's copy has only in-frame clones and leaves some out. This table has fewer than 80,000 clones, 80% to 90% appearing once. The starting material was CD4+ or CD8+ T cells sorted from blood, obtained in a trial of the OX40 agonist ivuxolimab. The chain couples TRBV11-3 to TRBJ2-2; D possibly uses TRBD1 or TRBD2 (5 bases each). The clonotype was recovered from an adult with an advanced solid tumor such as melanoma, head and neck, liver or kidney cancer. CDR3: CASSLGGRNTGELFF. The CDR3 DNA reads as TGTGCCAGCAGCTTAGGGGGGAGAAACACCGGGGAGCTGTTTTTT.